The text below deals with one TCR beta chain. Its antigen is still unknown. The data derive from a study of cytomegalovirus exposure and HLA in healthy donors. For the study at large: Across about 400 genotyped donors, around 80% landed in the Caucasian-associated ancestry cluster. Study-wide points: In a later analysis, a missense DCLRE1C variant was linked to TCR beta V- and J-gene trimming.

Unmatched junction bases numbered 9, after V lost 7 bases and J lost 3 bases. CDR3 length equals 15 residues. CDR1 is MNHEY, CDR2 SVGAGI, per germline. Healthy bone marrow donors supplied every sample. PCR amplification relied on 60 Vbeta primers (plus 13 Jbeta primers). Produced via immunoSEQ multiplex PCR; TCRdb's table is partial and in-frame only. The data contain more than 85,000 clones, approximately 77% of them singletons. The genes are TRBV6-5 and TRBJ2-7, with 10 bases that match TRBD1. This sequence was found in a male donor in good health and CMV-seropositive. The specimen sequenced was PBMCs. The CDR3 coding sequence is TGTGCCAGCAAGACTCCGGGACAGGGGCGCTACGAGCAGTACTTC. Protein product: CASKTPGQGRYEQYF.